A single sample is the source of the 20 T cell receptor beta chains below, sequenced in a study of blood T cell repertoires in COVID-19. Here immunoSEQ multiplex PCR was the method, and the copy in TCRdb shows in-frame clones only, minus some. The sample lists 95,000 to 150,000 clones; approximately 81% were seen once. Material: peripheral blood. The receptors come from a man in his sixties with acute or convalescent COVID-19.

V usage is TRBV14 and J usage is TRBJ2-7; no clear D gene. Germline-derived CDR1 and CDR2 are SGHDN and FVKESK. The CDR3 covers 11 residues. V was pared by 7 bases and J by 3 bases, with 7 bases between. CDR3 nucleotides: TGTGCCAGCACCCCGGGCTACGAGCAGTACTTC. It specifies CASTPGYEQYF.

The V call is TRBV25-1, the J call TRBJ2-7; 11 bases map to TRBD1. V was clipped by 6 bases and J by 4 bases; unmatched bases: 17. The V gene's germline CDR1 is MGHDK and CDR2 SYGVNS. This CDR3 is 18 amino acids long. In DNA, the CDR3 is TGTGCCAGCAGCGAGGACAGGGGGCACAGCCGTCGATCTTACGAGCAGTACTTC. Translating gives CASSEDRGHSRRSYEQYF.

This clone was observed a single time. V usage is TRBV25-1 and J usage is TRBJ1-1; D gene unclear. Germline assignment: CDR1 MGHDK and CDR2 SYGVNS. The ends were cut back, 6 bases at V and 1 base at J, with 6 bases in the middle. There are 12 residues in the CDR3. As DNA, the CDR3 is TGTGCCAGCAGACGGGGGAACACTGAAGCTTTCTTT. This encodes CASRRGNTEAFF.

This rearrangement joins TRBV24-1 to TRBJ1-2; possibly TRBD1 for D (6 bases). CDR3 length equals 15 residues. Germline lookup yields CDR1 KGHDR and CDR2 SFDVKD. Trimming removed 4 bases from V and 6 bases from J, with 17 bases in between. CDR3 nucleotide sequence: TGTGCCACCAGTGACCCAAACAGGGTTTCCAATGGCTACACCTTC. It encodes CATSDPNRVSNGYTF.

This rearrangement joins TRBV28 to TRBJ2-7, with 7 bases identical to TRBD1. Trimming took 6 bases from V and 0 from J; bases not matched to a gene: 8. The length of the CDR3 is 15 residues. Germline-derived CDR1 and CDR2 are MDHEN and SYDVKM. CDR3 bases: TGTGCCAGCAGACCCGACAGGGCGGGCTCCTACGAGCAGTACTTC. It translates to CASRPDRAGSYEQYF. Drawing the rest from reference TRBV28 and TRBJ2-7, the complete variable domain is DVKVTQSSRYLVKRTGEKVFLECVQDMDHENMFWYRQDPGLGLRLIYFSYDVKMKEKGDIPEGYSVSREKKERFSLILESASTNQTSMYLCASRPDRAGSYEQYFGPGTRLTVT.

This chain uses TRBV10-3 with TRBJ1-1; D possibly corresponds to TRBD1 (6 bases). CDR3 length equals 15 residues. Trimming stripped 3 bases from V and 0 bases from J, with 11 bases between. Germline CDR1 is ENHRY and CDR2 is SYGVKD. CDR3 protein: CAISDSGGLNTEAFF. Here the CDR3 DNA reads TGTGCCATCAGTGATAGCGGGGGCCTGAACACTGAAGCTTTCTTT.

The chain has TRBV14 and TRBJ1-1; tentatively, D is TRBD1 (5 bases). This CDR3 is built from 14 residues. The V end lost 3 bases, the J end lost 4 bases, and 12 bases lay between the germline ends. CDR1 is SGHDN and CDR2 is FVKESK in the germline V gene. CDR3 sequence (DNA): TGTGCCAGCAGCCAGACGGGACTGAGCACTGAAGCTTTCTTT. Amino acid sequence: CASSQTGLSTEAFF.

The J gene is TRBJ2-1, the V gene TRBV11-2; TRBD2 matches 12 bases. CDR1 and CDR2 (germline): SGHAT, FQNNGV. This CDR3 is 16 amino acids long. Trimming cost V 5 bases and J 7 bases; bases outside gene matches: 9. This chain's CDR3 is CASSASGGGLANEQFF. The CDR3 coding sequence is TGTGCCAGCAGCGCTAGCGGGGGGGGTCTTGCTAATGAGCAGTTCTTC.

The chain links TRBV5-8 to TRBJ1-5, with D possibly TRBD1 on 5 matching bases. V lost 5 bases to trimming and J lost 1 base, with 16 bases between them. Germline values: CDR1 SGHTS, CDR2 YDEGEE. The CDR3 covers 16 residues. The CDR3 spells CASRLGGAESNQPQHF. Written as DNA, the CDR3 is TGTGCCAGCAGGTTAGGAGGGGCAGAGAGCAATCAGCCCCAGCATTTT.

Note on this clone: The junction and the germline gene differ at one end; a read error may be behind it. The chain couples TRBV24-1 to TRBJ2-7; possible D gene TRBD2, 6 bases. CDR1 and CDR2 (germline): KGHDR, SFDVKD. CDR3 size: 13 residues. The CDR3 is CATSDLRGTGWAF. CDR3 nucleotide sequence: TGTGCCACCAGTGATTTACGGGGGACGGGCTGGGCCTTC.

This clone has more than one count but fewer than ten. The DNA of the CDR3 is TGTGCCAGCAGTTTTTCGGACAGGGAGGGTTTGAACACTGAAGCTTTCTTT. Its protein is CASSFSDREGLNTEAFF. This rearrangement joins TRBV2 to TRBJ1-1; 8 bases fit TRBD1. CDR3 length equals 17 residues. Germline loops: CDR1 SNHLY, CDR2 FYNNEI. V lost 5 bases to trimming and J lost 0 bases; unmatched junction nucleotides: 11.

The rearrangement links TRBV29-1 to TRBJ2-1, with a possible D match to TRBD2 (5 bases). The CDR3 loop spans 14 amino acids. CDR1 and CDR2 (germline): SQVTM, ANQGSEA. V lost 5 bases to trimming and J lost 0 bases, with 11 bases between them. CDR3 sequence: CSVRTVSSYNEQFF. The CDR3 nucleotides read TGCAGCGTTAGGACTGTTAGCTCCTACAATGAGCAGTTCTTC.

The chain has TRBV5-1 and TRBJ1-2; 10 positions agree with TRBD1. V shed 4 bases and J 4 bases; nucleotides not matched to a gene: 7. The CDR3 spans 15 residues. Germline lookup yields CDR1 SGHRS and CDR2 YFSETQ. CDR3 nucleotide sequence: TGCGCCAGCAGCAAGACGACAGGGGGCGGCTATGGCTACACCTTC. Translated: CASSKTTGGGYGYTF.

The chain combines TRBV5-1 with TRBJ1-1, with D possibly matching TRBD1 (5 bases). Germline CDR1 is SGHRS and CDR2 is YFSETQ. The CDR3 is 14 residues long. The V gene lost 0 bases and the J gene lost 3 bases, with 9 bases spanning the gap. The CDR3 nucleotides read TGCGCCAGCAGCTTGGGGTCGGGGGACACTGAAGCTTTCTTT. Its protein is CASSLGSGDTEAFF.

The rearrangement uses TRBV5-1 and TRBJ1-2; weak D call: TRBD1 (6 bases). Germline V CDR1 and CDR2: SGHRS, YFSETQ. Trimming removed 4 bases from V and 3 bases from J, with 16 bases in between. CDR3 length: 15 residues. CDR3: CASSATTTGHYGYTF. Written as DNA, the CDR3 is TGCGCCAGCAGCGCAACAACGACAGGCCACTATGGCTACACCTTC.

The V call is TRBV7-6, the J call TRBJ2-2, with TRBD2 matching over 7 bases. Germline lookup yields CDR1 SGHVS and CDR2 FNYEAQ. This CDR3 has 15 residues. J lost 6 bases, V lost 2 bases, and 6 bases had no gene match. The CDR3 protein is CASSLSAGVPGELFF. The CDR3 coding sequence is TGTGCCAGCAGCTTATCGGCGGGAGTCCCCGGGGAGCTGTTTTTT.

The J gene is TRBJ1-1, the V gene TRBV3-1 (or the pseudogene TRBV3-2); D call uncertain. This CDR3 spans 14 amino acids. Germline CDR1 is LGHDT and CDR2 is YNNKEL (reference sequence). V lost 1 base, J lost 9 bases, and 15 bases lay in between. CDR3 nucleotide sequence: TGTGCCAGCAGCCAAGTAGTCCGTGGCGGCAAAGCTTTCTTT. Encoded protein: CASSQVVRGGKAFF.

CDR3: CASSQGDGTRKYNEQFF. The DNA of the CDR3 is TGTGCCAGCAGCCAAGGGGACGGGACTAGGAAATACAATGAGCAGTTCTTC. The chain couples TRBV3-1 (or the pseudogene TRBV3-2) to TRBJ2-1, with 8 positions matching TRBD2. V lost 1 base to trimming and J lost 4 bases; unmatched junction nucleotides: 9. The germline V gene encodes CDR1 LGHDT and CDR2 YNNKEL (reference sequence). CDR3 size: 17 residues.

This chain connects TRBV18 to TRBJ1-2, with 11 bases that match TRBD1. The V gene end was trimmed by 6 bases and the J gene end by 8 bases; junction bases not matched to a gene: 8. The CDR3 covers 14 residues. Germline V gene data show CDR1 as KGHSH and CDR2 as LQKENI. The CDR3 DNA follows: TGTGCCAGCTCCATGGGACAGGGGGTAACCGGCTACACCTTC. It yields the protein CASSMGQGVTGYTF.

V and J are TRBV7-9 and TRBJ1-2; D might be TRBD1 (6 bases). This CDR3 is built from 16 residues. V dropped 4 bases and J dropped 0 bases, with 15 bases sitting between them. Germline assignment: CDR1 SEHNR and CDR2 FQNEAQ (reference sequence). CDR3 sequence reads: CASSSYRDTPNYGYTF. The CDR3 nucleotides read TGTGCCAGCAGCTCTTATCGGGACACCCCTAACTATGGCTACACCTTC.